This TCR beta chain was captured by sequencing in a study of T cell changes during pregnancy in multiple sclerosis. The germline V gene encodes CDR1 GTSNPN and CDR2 SVGIG (reference sequence). After removal of 2 bases from V and 7 bases from J, the junction contained 4 bases not matched to a gene. The CDR3 has 14 residues. Libraries were prepared by immunoSEQ multiplex PCR; TCRdb keeps only in-frame clonotypes and omits some of them. The repertoire holds about 50,000 clones, with roughly 94% as singletons. The chain combines TRBV30 with TRBJ1-6, with 8 bases lining up with TRBD1. The receptor was derived from a female donor with multiple sclerosis, enrolled in a pregnancy study. Sequencing used CD4+ T cells from peripheral blood mononuclear cells, obtained in the third trimester of pregnancy. CDR3 amino acids: CAWSRTGRNSPLHF. CDR3 DNA sequence: TGTGCCTGGAGTAGGACAGGGAGGAATTCACCCCTCCACTTT.